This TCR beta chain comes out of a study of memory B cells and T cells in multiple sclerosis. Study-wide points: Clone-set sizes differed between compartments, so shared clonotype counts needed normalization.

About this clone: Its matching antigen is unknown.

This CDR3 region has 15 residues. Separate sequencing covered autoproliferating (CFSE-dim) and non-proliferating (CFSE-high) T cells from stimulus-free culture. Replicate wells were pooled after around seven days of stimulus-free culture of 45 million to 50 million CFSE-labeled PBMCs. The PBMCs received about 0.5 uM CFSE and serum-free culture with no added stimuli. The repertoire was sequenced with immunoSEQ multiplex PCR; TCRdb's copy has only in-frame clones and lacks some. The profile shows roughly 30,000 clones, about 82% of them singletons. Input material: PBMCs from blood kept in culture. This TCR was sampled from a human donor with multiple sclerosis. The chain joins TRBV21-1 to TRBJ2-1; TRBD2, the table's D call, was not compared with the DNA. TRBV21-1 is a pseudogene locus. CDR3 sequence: CASSKLGREGNEQFF. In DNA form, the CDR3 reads TGTGCCAGCAGCAAATTAGGGCGGGAGGGCAATGAGCAGTTCTTC.